This TCR beta chain was sequenced during a study of cytomegalovirus exposure and HLA in healthy donors. Overall study findings and caveats: HLA-A and HLA-B allele assignments for most subjects were reportedly predicted accurately using TCR beta sequences. Listed as cytomegalovirus-associated were over 150 TCR beta chains.

13 Jbeta primers and 60 Vbeta primers were used for the PCR. Method: immunoSEQ multiplex PCR; TCRdb's copy keeps in-frame clones and lacks some. Among about 140,000 clones listed, approximately 80% were seen once. Comments on this clone: What it recognizes is unknown.

The V and J ends lost 4 bases and 4 bases respectively, with 14 bases between them. CDR1 is LNHDA and CDR2 is SQIVND in the germline V gene (reference sequence). The CDR3 is made up of 15 amino acids. The chain employs TRBV19 and TRBJ1-5, with unresolved D. The TCR sequence derives from a woman aged 55-75 years in good health and CMV-seropositive. The sequenced material came from PBMCs. CDR3: CASSKVGEGNQPQHF. CDR3 DNA sequence: TGTGCCAGTAGTAAAGTGGGTGAGGGAAATCAGCCCCAGCATTTT.